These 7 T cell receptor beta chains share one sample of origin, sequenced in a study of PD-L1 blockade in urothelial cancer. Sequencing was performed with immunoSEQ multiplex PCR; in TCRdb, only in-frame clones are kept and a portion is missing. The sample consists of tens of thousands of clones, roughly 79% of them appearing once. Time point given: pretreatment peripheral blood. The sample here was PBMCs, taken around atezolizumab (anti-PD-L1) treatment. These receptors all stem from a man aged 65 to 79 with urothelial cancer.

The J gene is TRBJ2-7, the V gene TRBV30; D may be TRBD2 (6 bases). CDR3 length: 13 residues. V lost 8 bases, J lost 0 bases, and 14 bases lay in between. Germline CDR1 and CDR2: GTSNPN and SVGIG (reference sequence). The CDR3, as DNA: TGTGCCCGCAGCGGGCCGAGCTCCTACGAGCAGTACTTC. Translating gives CARSGPSSYEQYF.

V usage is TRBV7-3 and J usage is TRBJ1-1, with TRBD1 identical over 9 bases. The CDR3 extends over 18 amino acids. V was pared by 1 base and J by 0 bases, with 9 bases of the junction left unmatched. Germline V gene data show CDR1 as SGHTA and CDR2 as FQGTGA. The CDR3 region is CASSLRGGTGLLNTEAFF. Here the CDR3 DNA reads TGTGCCAGCAGCTTAAGGGGGGGGACAGGGTTACTGAACACTGAAGCTTTCTTT.

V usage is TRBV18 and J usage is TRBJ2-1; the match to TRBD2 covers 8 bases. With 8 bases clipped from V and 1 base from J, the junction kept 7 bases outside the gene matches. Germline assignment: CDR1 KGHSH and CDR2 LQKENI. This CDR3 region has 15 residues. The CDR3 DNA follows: TGTGCCAGCAGAGGTAGCGGGATTTCCTACAATGAGCAGTTCTTC. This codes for CASRGSGISYNEQFF.

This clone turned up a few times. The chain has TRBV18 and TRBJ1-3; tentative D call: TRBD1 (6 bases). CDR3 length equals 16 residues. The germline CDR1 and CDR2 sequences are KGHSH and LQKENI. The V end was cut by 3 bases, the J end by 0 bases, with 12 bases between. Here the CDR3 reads CASSPRGQLSGNTIYF. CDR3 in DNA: TGTGCCAGCTCACCTCGCGGACAGCTCTCTGGAAACACCATATATTTT.

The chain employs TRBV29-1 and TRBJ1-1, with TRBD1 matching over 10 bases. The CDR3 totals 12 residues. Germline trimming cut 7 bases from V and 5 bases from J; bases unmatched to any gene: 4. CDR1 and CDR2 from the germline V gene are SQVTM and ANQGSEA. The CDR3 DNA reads TGCAGCGCAGACAGGGGGCATACTGAAGCTTTCTTT. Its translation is CSADRGHTEAFF.

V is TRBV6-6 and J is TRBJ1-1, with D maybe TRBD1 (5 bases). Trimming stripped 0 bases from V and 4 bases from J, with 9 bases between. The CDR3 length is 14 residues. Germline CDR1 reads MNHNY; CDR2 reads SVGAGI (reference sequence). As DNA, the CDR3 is TGTGCCAGCAGTTACTCGGGGGGTAGCACTGAAGCTTTCTTT. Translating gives CASSYSGGSTEAFF.

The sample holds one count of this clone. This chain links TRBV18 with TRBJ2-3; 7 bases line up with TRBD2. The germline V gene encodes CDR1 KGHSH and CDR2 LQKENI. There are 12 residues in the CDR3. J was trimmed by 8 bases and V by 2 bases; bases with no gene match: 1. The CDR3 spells CASSPGEGTQYF. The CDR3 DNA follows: TGTGCCAGCTCACCAGGGGAGGGTACGCAGTATTTT. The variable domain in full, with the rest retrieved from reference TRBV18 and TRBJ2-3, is NAGVMQNPRHLVRRRGQEARLRCSPMKGHSHVYWYRQLPEEGLKFMVYLQKENIIDESGMPKERFSAEFPKEGPSILRIQQVVRGDSAAYFCASSPGEGTQYFGPGTRLTVL.